This TCR beta chain was captured in a study of T-cell reconstitution after alpha-beta-depleted transplantation in children. This sample's TCRbeta library carried unique molecular identifier barcodes. TCRdb re-analysed the PCR reads in MiXCR, keeping a single row per CDR3 protein. The data contain a few hundred thousand distinct CDR3 sequences, approximately 12% of them singletons. A few counts support this clonotype. The CDR3 spans 16 residues. The ends were cut back, 4 bases at V and 4 bases at J, with 16 bases in the middle. Per germline, CDR1 SGHTA and CDR2 FQGNSA. The receptor comes from a human donor who donated a stem cell graft to a child with Fanconi anemia. The specimen was PBMCs, collected from the stem cell graft. The rearrangement joins TRBV7-2 to TRBJ1-4; tentatively, D is TRBD1 (5 bases). CDR3: CASSYRGGANNEKLFF. As DNA, the CDR3 is TGTGCCAGCAGCTACCGAGGTGGGGCTAATAATGAAAAACTGTTTTTT.